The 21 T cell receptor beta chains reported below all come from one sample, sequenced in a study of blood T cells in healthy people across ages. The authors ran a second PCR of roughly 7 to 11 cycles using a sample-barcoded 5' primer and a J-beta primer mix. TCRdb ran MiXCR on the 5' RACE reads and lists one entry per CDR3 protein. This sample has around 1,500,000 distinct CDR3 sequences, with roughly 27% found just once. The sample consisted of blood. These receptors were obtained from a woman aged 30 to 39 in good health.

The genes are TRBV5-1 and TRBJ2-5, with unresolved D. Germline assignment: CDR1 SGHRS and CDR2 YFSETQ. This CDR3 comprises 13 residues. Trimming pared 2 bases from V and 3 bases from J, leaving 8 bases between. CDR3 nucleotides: TGCGCCAGCAGCTTCGGTAATGAAGAGACCCAGTACTTC. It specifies CASSFGNEETQYF.

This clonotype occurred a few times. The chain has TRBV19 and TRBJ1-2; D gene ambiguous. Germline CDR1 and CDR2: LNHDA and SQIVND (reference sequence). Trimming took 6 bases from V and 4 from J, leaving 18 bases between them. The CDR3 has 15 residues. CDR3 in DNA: TGTGCCAGTAGCCCGTCAGCTGTAGTTTCCTATGGCTACACCTTC. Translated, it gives CASSPSAVVSYGYTF. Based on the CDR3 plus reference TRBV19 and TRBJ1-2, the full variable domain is DGGITQSPKYLFRKEGQNVTLSCEQNLNHDAMYWYRQDPGQGLRLIYYSQIVNDFQKGDIAEGYSVSREKKESFPLTVTSAQKNPTAFYLCASSPSAVVSYGYTFGSGTRLTVV.

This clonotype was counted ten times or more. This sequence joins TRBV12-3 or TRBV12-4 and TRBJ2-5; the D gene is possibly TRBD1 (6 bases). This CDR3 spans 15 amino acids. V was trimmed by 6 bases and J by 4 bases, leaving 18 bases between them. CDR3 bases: TGTGCCAGCAGGAACAGGGACGGTAGTGGAGAGACCCAGTACTTC. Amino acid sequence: CASRNRDGSGETQYF.

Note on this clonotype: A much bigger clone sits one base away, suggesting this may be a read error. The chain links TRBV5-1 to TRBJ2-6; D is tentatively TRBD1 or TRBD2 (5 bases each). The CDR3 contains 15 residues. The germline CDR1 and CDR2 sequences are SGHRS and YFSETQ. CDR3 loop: CASSAGLSGANVQTF. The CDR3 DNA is TGCGCCAGCAGCGCTGGACTGTCTGGGGCCAACGTCCAGACTTTC.

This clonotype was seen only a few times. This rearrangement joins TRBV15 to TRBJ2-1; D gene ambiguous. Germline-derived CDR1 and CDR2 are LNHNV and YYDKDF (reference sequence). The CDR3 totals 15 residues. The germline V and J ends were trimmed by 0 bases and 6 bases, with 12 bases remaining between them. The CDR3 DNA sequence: TGTGCCACCAGCAGAGAAGTCACCCCGGTCAATGAGCAGTTCTTC. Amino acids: CATSREVTPVNEQFF.

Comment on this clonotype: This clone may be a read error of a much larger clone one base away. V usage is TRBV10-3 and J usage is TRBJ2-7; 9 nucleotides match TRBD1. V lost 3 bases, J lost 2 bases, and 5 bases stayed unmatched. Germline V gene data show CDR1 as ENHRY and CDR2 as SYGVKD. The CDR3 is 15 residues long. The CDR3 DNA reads TGTGCCATCAGTGAAGCCGGGACAGGGACCTACGAGCAGTACTTC. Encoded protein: CAISEAGTGTYEQYF.

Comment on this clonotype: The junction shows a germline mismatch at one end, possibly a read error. The CDR3 DNA reads TGTGCCGTCAGTGACCAGACAGGCAACTATGGCTACACCTTC. As protein: CAVSDQTGNYGYTF. The chain is built from TRBV10-3 and TRBJ1-2, with a tentative D call TRBD1 (6 bases). There are 14 residues in the CDR3. Germline CDR1 reads ENHRY; CDR2 reads SYGVKD.

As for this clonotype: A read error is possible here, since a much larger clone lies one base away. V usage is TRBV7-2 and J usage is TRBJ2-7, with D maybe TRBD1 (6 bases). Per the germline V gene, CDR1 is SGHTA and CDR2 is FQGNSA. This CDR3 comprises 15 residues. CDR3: CASSSSLVQGNEQHF. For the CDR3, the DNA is TGTGCCAGCAGCTCGTCGCTTGTGCAGGGGAACGAGCAGCACTTC.

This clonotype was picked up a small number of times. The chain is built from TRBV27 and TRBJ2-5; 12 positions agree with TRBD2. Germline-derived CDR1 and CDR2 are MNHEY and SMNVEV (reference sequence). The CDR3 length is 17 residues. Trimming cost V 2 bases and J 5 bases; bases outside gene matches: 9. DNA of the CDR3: TGTGCCAGCAGTTTACTAGCGGGGGGGCGAATGGTGGAGACCCAGTACTTC. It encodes CASSLLAGGRMVETQYF.

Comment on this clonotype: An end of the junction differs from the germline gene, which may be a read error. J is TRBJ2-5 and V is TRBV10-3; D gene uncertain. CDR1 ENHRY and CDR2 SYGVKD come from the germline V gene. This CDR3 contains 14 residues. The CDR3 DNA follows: TGTGCCGTCAGTGAGTCGGGCAGACAAGAGACCCAGTACTTC. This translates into CAVSESGRQETQYF.

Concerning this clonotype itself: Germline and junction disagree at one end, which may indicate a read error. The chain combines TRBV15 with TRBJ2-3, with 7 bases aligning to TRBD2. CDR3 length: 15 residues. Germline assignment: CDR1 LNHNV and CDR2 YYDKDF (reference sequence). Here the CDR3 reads CATSGVGRSTGTQYF. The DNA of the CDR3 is TGTGCCACCAGCGGGGTCGGGAGGAGCACAGGTACGCAGTATTTT.

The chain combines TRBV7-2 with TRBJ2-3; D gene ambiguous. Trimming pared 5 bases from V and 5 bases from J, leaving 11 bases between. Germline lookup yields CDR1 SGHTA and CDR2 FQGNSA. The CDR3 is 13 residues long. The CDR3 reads CASSAHLRDTQYF. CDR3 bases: TGTGCCAGCAGCGCCCACCTCCGAGATACGCAGTATTTT. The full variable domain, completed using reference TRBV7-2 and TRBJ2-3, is GAGVSQSPSNKVTEKGKDVELRCDPISGHTALYWYRQSLGQGLEFLIYFQGNSAPDKSGLPSDRFSAERTGGSVSTLTIQRTQQEDSAVYLCASSAHLRDTQYFGPGTRLTVL.

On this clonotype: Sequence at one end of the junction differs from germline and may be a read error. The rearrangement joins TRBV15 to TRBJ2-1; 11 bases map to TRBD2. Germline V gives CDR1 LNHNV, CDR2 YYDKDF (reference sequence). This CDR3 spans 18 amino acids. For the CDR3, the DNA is TGTGCCACCAGCAGACCACCACAGCCGGGACTAGCGGCCAATGAGCAGCTCTTC. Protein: CATSRPPQPGLAANEQLF.

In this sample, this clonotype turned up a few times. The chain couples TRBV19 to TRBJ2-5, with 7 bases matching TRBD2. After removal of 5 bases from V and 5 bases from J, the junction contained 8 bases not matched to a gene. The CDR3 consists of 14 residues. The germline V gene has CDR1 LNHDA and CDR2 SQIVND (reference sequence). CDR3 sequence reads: CASSPGTTGETQYF. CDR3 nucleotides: TGTGCCAGTAGTCCCGGGACTACCGGCGAGACCCAGTACTTC.

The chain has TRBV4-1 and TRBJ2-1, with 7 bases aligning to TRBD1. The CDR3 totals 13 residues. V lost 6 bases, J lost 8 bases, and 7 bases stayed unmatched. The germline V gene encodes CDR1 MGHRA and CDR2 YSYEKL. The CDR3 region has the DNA TGCGCCAGCAGAGTGACAGGGAGACATGAGCAGTTCTTC. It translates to CASRVTGRHEQFF.

The CDR3 DNA sequence: TGCGCCAGCAGCCTCGTTGGGGGCGGGGGGCGTGGTGAGCAGTACTTC. Encoded protein: CASSLVGGGGRGEQYF. V usage is TRBV4-1 and J usage is TRBJ2-4, with 8 positions matching TRBD2. The germline V gene has CDR1 MGHRA and CDR2 YSYEKL. This CDR3 is built from 16 residues. J gave up 13 bases and V 4 bases, and 18 bases lay outside the gene matches.

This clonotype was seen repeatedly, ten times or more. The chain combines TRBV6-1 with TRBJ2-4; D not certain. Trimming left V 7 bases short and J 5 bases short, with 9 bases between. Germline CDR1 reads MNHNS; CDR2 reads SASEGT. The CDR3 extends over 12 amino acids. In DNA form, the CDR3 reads TGTGCCAGCACTTACACTGAAAACATTCAGTACTTC. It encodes CASTYTENIQYF.

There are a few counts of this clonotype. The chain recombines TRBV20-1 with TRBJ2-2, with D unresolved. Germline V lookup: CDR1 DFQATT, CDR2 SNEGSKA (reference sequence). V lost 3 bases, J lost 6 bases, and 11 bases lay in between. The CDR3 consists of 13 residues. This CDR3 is CSARGKSPGELFF. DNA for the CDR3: TGCAGTGCTAGGGGCAAAAGCCCCGGGGAGCTGTTTTTT.

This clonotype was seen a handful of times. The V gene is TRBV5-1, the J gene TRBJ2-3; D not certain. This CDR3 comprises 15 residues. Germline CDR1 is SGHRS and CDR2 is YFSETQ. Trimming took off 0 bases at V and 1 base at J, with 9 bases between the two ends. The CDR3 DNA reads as TGCGCCAGCAGCTTGGTTCAGGCGGGCACAGATACGCAGTATTTT. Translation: CASSLVQAGTDTQYF.

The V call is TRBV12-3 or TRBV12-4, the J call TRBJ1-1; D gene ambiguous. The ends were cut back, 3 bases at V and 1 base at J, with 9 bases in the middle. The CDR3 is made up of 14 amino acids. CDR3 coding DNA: TGTGCCAGCAGTTTCAATTTACAGAACACTGAAGCTTTCTTT. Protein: CASSFNLQNTEAFF.

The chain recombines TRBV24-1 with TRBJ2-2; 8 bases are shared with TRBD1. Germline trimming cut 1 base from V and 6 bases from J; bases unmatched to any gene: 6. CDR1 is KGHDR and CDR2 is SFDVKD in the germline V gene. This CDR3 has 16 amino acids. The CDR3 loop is CATSDLGRGLAGELFF. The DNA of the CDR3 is TGTGCCACCAGTGATTTAGGCAGGGGGCTGGCCGGGGAGCTGTTTTTT.